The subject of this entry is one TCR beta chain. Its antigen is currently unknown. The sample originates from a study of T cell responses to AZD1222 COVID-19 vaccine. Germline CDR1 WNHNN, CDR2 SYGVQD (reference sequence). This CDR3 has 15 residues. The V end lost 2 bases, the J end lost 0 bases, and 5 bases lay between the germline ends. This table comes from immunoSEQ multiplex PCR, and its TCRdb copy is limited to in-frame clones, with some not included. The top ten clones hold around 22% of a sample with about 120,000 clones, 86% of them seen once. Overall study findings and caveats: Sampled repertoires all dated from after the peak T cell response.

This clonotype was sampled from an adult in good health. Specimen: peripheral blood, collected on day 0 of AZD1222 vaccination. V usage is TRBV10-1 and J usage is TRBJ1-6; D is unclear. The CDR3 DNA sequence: TGCGCCAGCAGTGAGGGTAGCTCCTATAATTCACCCCTCCACTTT. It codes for CASSEGSSYNSPLHF.